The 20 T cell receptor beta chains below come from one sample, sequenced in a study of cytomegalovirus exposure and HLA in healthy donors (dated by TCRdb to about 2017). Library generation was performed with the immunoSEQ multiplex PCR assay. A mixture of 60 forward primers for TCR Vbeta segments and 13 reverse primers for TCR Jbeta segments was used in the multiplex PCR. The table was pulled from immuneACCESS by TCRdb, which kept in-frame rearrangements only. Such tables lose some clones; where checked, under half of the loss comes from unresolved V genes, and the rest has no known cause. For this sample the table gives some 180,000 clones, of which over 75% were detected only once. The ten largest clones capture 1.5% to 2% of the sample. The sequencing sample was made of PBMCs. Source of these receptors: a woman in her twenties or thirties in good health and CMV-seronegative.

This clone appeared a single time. CDR3 sequence reads: CASKTGGGLRGYGYTF. The CDR3 nucleotides are TGTGCCAGCAAGACAGGAGGGGGCCTTCGGGGCTATGGCTACACCTTC. The chain is built from TRBV9 and TRBJ1-2; 7 nucleotides match TRBD1. Germline V gives CDR1 SGDLS, CDR2 YYNGEE. The junction had 15 bases not matched to a gene; V was cut back by 6 bases and J by 4 bases. The CDR3 covers 16 residues.

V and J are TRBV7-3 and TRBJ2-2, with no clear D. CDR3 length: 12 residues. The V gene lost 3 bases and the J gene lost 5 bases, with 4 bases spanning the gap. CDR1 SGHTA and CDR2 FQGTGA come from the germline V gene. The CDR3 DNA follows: TGTGCCAGCAGCTTCTTAACCGGGGAGCTGTTTTTT. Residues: CASSFLTGELFF.

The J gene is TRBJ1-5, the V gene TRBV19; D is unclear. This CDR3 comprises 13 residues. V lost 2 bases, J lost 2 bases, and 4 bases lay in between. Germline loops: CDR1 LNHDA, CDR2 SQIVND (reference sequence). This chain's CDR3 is CASSITGNQPQHF. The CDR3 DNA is TGTGCCAGTAGTATAACAGGCAATCAGCCCCAGCATTTT.

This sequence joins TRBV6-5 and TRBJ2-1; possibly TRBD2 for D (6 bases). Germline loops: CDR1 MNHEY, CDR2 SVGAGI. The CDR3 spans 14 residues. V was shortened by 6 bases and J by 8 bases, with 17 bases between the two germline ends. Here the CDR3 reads CASSSSSVSDEQFF. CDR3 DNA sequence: TGTGCCAGCAGCTCTTCTAGCGTGAGCGATGAGCAGTTCTTC.

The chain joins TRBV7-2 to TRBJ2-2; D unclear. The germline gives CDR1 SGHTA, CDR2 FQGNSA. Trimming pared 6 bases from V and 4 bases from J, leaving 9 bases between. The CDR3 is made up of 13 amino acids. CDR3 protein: CASRLEATGELFF. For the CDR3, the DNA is TGTGCCAGCAGGCTAGAAGCCACCGGGGAGCTGTTTTTT.

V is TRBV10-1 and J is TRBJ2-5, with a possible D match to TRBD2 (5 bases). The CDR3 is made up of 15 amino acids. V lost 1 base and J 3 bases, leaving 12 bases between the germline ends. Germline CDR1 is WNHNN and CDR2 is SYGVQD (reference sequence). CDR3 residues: CASSELTAGEETQYF. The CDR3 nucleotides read TGCGCCAGCAGTGAGTTAACTGCCGGGGAAGAGACCCAGTACTTC.

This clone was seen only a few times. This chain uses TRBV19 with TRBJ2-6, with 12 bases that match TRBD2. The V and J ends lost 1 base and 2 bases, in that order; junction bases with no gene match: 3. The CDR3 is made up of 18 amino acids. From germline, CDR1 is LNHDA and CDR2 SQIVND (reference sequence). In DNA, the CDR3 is TGTGCCAGTAGTATAGTCCTAGCGGGGGGGCCTGGGGCCAACGTCCTGACTTTC. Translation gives CASSIVLAGGPGANVLTF. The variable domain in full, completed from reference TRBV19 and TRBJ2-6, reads DGGITQSPKYLFRKEGQNVTLSCEQNLNHDAMYWYRQDPGQGLRLIYYSQIVNDFQKGDIAEGYSVSREKKESFPLTVTSAQKNPTAFYLCASSIVLAGGPGANVLTFGAGSRLTVL.

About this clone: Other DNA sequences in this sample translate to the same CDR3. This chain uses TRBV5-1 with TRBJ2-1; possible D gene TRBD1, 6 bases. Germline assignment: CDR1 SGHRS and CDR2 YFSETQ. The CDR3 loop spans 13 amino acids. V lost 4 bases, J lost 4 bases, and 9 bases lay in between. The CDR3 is CASSTTGYNEQFF. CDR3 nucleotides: TGCGCCAGCAGCACGACAGGATACAATGAGCAGTTCTTC.

The CDR3 region is CASSQETSGQETQYF. The CDR3 bases are TGTGCCAGCAGCCAGGAGACTAGCGGGCAAGAGACCCAGTACTTC. The V gene is TRBV4-2, the J gene TRBJ2-5, with 10 positions matching TRBD2. The CDR3 is 15 amino acids. V dropped 3 bases and J dropped 2; count of bases not matched to a gene: 3. The germline gives CDR1 LGHNA, CDR2 YNFKEQ.

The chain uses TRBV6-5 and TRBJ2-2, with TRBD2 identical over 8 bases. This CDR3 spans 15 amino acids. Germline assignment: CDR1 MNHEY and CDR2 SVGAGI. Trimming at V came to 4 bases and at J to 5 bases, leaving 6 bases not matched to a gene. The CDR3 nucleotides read TGTGCCAGCAGTTCGGGAGGGAAACGGACCGGGGAGCTGTTTTTT. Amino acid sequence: CASSSGGKRTGELFF.

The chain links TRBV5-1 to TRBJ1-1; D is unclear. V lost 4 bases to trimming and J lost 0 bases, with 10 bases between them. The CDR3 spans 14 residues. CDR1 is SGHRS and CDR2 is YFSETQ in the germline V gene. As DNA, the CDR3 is TGCGCCAGCAGCCCGGTCGGGATGAACACTGAAGCTTTCTTT. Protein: CASSPVGMNTEAFF.

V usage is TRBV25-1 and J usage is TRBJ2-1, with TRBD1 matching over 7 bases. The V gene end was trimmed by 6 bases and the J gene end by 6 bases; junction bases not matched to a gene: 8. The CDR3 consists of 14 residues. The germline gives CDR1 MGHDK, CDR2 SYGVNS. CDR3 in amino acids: CASSDLDRSNEQFF. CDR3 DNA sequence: TGTGCCAGCAGCGACTTGGACAGGTCCAATGAGCAGTTCTTC.

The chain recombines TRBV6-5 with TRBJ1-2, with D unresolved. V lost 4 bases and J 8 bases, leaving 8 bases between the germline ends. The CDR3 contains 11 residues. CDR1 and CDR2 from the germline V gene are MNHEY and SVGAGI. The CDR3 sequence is CASSSYFGYTF. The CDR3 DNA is TGTGCCAGCAGTTCATACTTCGGCTACACCTTC.

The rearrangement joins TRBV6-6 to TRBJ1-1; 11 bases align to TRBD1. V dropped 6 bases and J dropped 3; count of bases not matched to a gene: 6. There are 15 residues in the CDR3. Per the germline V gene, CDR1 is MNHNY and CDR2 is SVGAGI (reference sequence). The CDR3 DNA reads TGTGCCAGCAGGGCCGGACAGGGGGCCGACACTGAAGCTTTCTTT. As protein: CASRAGQGADTEAFF.

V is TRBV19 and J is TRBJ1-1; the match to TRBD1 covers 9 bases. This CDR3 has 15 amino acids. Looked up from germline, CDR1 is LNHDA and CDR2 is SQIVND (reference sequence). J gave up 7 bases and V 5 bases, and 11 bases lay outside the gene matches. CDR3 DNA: TGTGCCAGTAGTCCGAGACAGGGGGGGATCGGTGAAGCTTTCTTT. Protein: CASSPRQGGIGEAFF.

The CDR3 sequence: CATSRDPGTGIVSTEAFF. The CDR3 DNA reads as TGTGCCACCAGCAGAGACCCCGGGACAGGGATAGTTAGCACTGAAGCTTTCTTT. The chain joins TRBV15 to TRBJ1-1; 9 bases agree with TRBD1. Losses at the gene ends were 0 bases for V and 4 bases for J; bases not matched to a gene: 12. This CDR3 contains 18 residues. The V gene's germline CDR1 is LNHNV and CDR2 YYDKDF (reference sequence).

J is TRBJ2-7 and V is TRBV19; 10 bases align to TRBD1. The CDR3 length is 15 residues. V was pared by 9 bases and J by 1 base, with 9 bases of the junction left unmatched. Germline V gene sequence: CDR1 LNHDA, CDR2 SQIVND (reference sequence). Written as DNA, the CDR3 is TGTGCCAGCAAAGCCGGGACAGGGGCTTCCTACGAGCAGTACTTC. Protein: CASKAGTGASYEQYF.

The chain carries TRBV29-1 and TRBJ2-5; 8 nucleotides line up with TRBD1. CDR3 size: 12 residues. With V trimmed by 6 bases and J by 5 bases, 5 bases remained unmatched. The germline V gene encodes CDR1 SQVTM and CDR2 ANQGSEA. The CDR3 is CSVATGDETQYF. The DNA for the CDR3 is TGCAGCGTGGCGACAGGGGACGAGACCCAGTACTTC.

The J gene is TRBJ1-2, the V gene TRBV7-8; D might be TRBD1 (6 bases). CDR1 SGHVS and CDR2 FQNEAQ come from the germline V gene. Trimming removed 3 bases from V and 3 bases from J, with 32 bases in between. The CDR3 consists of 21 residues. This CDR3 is CASSFISFTPLRRGGDYGYTF. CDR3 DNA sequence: TGTGCCAGCAGCTTTATCAGCTTCACTCCGTTAAGAAGGGGGGGAGACTATGGCTACACCTTC. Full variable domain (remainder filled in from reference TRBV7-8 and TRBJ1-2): GAGVSQSPRYKVAKRGQDVALRCDPISGHVSLFWYQQALGQGPEFLTYFQNEAQLDKSGLPSDRFFAERPEGSVSTLKIQRTQQEDSAVYLCASSFISFTPLRRGGDYGYTFGSGTRLTVV.

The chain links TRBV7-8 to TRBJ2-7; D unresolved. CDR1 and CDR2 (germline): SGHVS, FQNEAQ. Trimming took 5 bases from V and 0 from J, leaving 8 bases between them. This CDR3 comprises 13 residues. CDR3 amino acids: CASSLSLSYEQYF. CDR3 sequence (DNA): TGTGCCAGCAGCCTCAGTCTCTCCTACGAGCAGTACTTC.